This T cell receptor (beta chain) was identified in a study of Ad26.COV2.S vaccination and SARS-CoV-2 variants. Study details: The donor participated in the COV1001 trial, in its Ad26.COV2.S arm.

Sample treatment: around 19 received Ad26.COV2.S at low or high dose, single or two shots; about 5 received placebo; per-sample allocation not given. Vaccine and placebo recipients were sampled on day 63 after the first injection. The donor's status was that of an adult aged 18-55 years in Boston. The study used a vaccine consisting of an Ad26 vector that expressed Wuhan-strain SARS-CoV-2 spike. Here immunoSEQ multiplex PCR was the method, and the copy in TCRdb shows in-frame clones only, minus some. The sample yields a few hundred thousand clones, about 90% seen once. The receptor was isolated from a person between 18 and 59 years old who received the Ad26.COV2.S COVID-19 vaccine or a placebo. Here the sequenced sample was peripheral blood, taken in a trial of Ad26.COV2.S vaccine versus placebo.

CDR3 sequence: CASSLERGDEKLFF. Written as DNA, the CDR3 is TGTGCCAGCAGCTTGGAGAGGGGGGATGAAAAACTGTTTTTT. V usage is TRBV5-4 and J usage is TRBJ1-4; D possibly corresponds to TRBD1 (6 bases). This CDR3 contains 14 residues. V was cut by 0 bases and J by 6 bases, with 9 bases left in between. CDR1 SGHNT and CDR2 YYREEE come from the germline V gene (reference sequence).